This TCR beta chain was captured in a study of T cell responses to AZD1222 COVID-19 vaccine. Whole-study findings and limits: White British donors predominated, females outnumbered males, and clonal diversity was possibly underestimated.

Here immunoSEQ multiplex PCR was the method, and the copy in TCRdb shows in-frame clones only, minus some. In the table there are about 77,000 clones, roughly 90% of which are singletons. As regards this clone: The antigen is not known.

The CDR3 has 15 residues. The trim removed 3 bases at V and 1 base at J, leaving 2 bases unmatched. Germline V lookup: CDR1 LNHDA, CDR2 SQIVND (reference sequence). This receptor was taken from an adult who received the AZD1222 COVID-19 vaccine. The rearrangement uses TRBV19 and TRBJ2-3; TRBD1 matches 9 bases. Sequenced here: peripheral blood, sampled 28 days after the second AZD1222 dose. As DNA, the CDR3 is TGTGCCAGTAGTATTCACAGGGGGCGCACAGATACGCAGTATTTT. It translates to CASSIHRGRTDTQYF.